The clone carrying this T cell receptor (beta chain) was seen many times. No antigen is known for it. The record originates from a study of early T cells in non-severe SARS-CoV-2 infection. Overall study context: Sequenced material consisted of bulk RNA (from unsorted whole blood), and chains were unpaired. Study results and caveats: Private and CD4 specificities were missed by VDJdb matching, skewed to anti-spike CD8.

Each single cDNA molecule received a unique molecular identifier. TCRdb recomputed calls from the 5' RACE reads with MiXCR, one row per CDR3 protein. There are 53,000 or so distinct CDR3 sequences in the sample; approximately 9.8% occur only once, and roughly 8.3% lies in the top ten. This CDR3 contains 15 residues. V was trimmed by 0 bases and J by 6 bases, leaving 12 bases between them. Germline-derived CDR1 and CDR2 are MNHEY and SVGAGI. This TCR derives from an adult who was a healthcare worker with PCR-confirmed SARS-CoV-2 infection or an uninfected control (not recorded which). The material sequenced was whole blood. This sequence joins TRBV6-5 and TRBJ1-5; TRBD1 might be the D (5 bases). The CDR3 here is CASSYSAGSGQPQHF. CDR3 coding DNA: TGTGCCAGCAGTTACTCGGCAGGGTCTGGTCAGCCCCAGCATTTT.